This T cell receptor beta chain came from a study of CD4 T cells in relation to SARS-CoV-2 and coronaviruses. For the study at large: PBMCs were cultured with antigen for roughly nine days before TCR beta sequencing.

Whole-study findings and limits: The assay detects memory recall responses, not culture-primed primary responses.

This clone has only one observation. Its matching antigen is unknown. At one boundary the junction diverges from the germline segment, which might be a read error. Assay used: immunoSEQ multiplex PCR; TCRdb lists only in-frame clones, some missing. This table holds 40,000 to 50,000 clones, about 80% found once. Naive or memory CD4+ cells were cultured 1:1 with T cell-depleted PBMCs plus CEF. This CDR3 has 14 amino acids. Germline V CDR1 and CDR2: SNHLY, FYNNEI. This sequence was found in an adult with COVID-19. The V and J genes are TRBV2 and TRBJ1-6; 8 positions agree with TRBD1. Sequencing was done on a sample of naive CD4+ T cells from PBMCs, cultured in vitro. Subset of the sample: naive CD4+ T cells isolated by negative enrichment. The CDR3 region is CASRLDRADSPLHF. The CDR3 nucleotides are TGTGCCAGCAGGTTGGACAGGGCGGATTCCCCCCTCCACTTT. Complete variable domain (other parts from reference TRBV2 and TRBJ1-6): EPEVTQTPSHQVTQMGQEVILRCVPISNHLYFYWYRQILGQKVEFLVSFYNNEISEKSEIFDDQFSVERPDGSNFTLKIRSTKLEDSAMYFCASRLDRADSPLHFGNGTRLTVT.